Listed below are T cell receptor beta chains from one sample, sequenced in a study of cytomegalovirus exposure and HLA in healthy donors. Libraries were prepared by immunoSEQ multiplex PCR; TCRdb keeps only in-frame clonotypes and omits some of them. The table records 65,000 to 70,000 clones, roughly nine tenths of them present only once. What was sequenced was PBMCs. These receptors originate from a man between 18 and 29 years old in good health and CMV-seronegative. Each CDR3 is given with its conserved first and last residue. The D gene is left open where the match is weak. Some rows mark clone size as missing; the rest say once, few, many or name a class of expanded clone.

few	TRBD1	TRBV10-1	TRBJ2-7	CASSEARQGYHEQYF	TGCGCCAGCAGTGAGGCAAGACAGGGTTACCACGAGCAGTACTTC
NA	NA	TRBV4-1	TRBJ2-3	CASSQFRGTDTQYF	TGCGCCAGCAGCCAGTTCAGGGGCACAGATACGCAGTATTTT
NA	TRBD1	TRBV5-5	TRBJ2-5	CASSLRTGKETQYF	TGTGCCAGCAGCTTAAGGACAGGGAAAGAGACCCAGTACTTC
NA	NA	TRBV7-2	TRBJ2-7	CASSQIPFSYEQYF	TGTGCCAGCAGCCAGATCCCCTTTTCTTACGAGCAGTACTTC
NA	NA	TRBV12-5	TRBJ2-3	CASGPGSRPDTQYF	TGTGCTAGTGGACCCGGGTCCCGCCCAGATACGCAGTATTTT
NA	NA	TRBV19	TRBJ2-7	CASSIGASTYEQYF	TGTGCCAGTAGTATAGGAGCATCTACCTACGAGCAGTACTTC
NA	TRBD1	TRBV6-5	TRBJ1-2	CASRPTGGPYGYTF	TGTGCCAGCAGACCGACAGGGGGGCCCTATGGCTACACCTTC
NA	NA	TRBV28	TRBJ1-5	CASSPDTQGGQPQHF	TGTGCCAGCAGCCCAGACACCCAGGGAGGTCAGCCCCAGCATTTT
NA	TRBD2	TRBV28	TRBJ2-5	CASSLAGGLKTQYF	TGTGCCAGCAGTCTAGCGGGAGGGCTAAAGACCCAGTACTTC
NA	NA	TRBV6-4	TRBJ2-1	CASSLLALPNNEQFF	TGTGCCAGCAGTCTTCTAGCCCTCCCTAACAATGAGCAGTTCTTC
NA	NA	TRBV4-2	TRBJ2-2	CASSQEGPISRLFF	TGTGCCAGCAGCCAAGAGGGGCCTATCTCGCGGCTGTTTTTT
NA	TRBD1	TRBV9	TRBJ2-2	CASSVLGTGRITGELFF	TGTGCCAGCAGCGTCCTCGGGACAGGGAGAATAACCGGGGAGCTGTTTTTT
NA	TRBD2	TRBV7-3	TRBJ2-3	CASSLAGGPSGTDTQYF	TGTGCCAGCAGCTTAGCGGGAGGGCCGTCGGGCACAGATACGCAGTATTTT
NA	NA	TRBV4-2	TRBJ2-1	CASSQDWLARNEQFF	TGTGCCAGCAGCCAAGATTGGCTAGCGAGAAATGAGCAGTTCTTC
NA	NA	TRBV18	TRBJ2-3	CASSPNIITDTQYF	TGTGCCAGCTCACCCAACATAATCACAGATACGCAGTATTTT
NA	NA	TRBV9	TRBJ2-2	CASSGRQNTGELFF	TGTGCCAGCAGCGGGCGACAGAACACCGGGGAGCTGTTTTTT
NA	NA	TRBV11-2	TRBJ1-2	CASSSPPTRGYGYTF	TGTGCCAGCAGCTCGCCCCCTACAAGAGGATATGGCTACACCTTC
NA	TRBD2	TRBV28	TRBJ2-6	CASSYSGRGSGANVLTF	TGTGCCAGCAGTTATAGCGGGAGGGGCTCTGGGGCCAACGTCCTGACTTTC
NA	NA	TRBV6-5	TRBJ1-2	CASRRQDNYGYTF	TGTGCCAGCAGACGACAGGATAACTATGGCTACACCTTC
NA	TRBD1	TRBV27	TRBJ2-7	CASSRFLYTGGLAYEQYF	TGTGCCAGCAGTCGGTTCCTTTATACAGGGGGCTTGGCCTACGAGCAGTACTTC
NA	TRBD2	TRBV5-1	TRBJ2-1	CASKGLAGSSYNEQFF	TGCGCCAGCAAGGGACTAGCGGGGAGCTCCTACAATGAGCAGTTCTTC
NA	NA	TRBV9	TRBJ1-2	CASSVATGPAGGYTF	TGTGCCAGCAGCGTAGCTACAGGGCCAGCGGGGGGCTACACCTTC
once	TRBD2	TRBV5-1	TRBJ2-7	CASSLGWTSGVYEQYF	TGCGCCAGCAGCTTGGGGTGGACTAGCGGGGTCTACGAGCAGTACTTC
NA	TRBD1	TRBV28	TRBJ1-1	CASSFGNKGGGAAFF	TGTGCCAGCAGTTTCGGGAATAAAGGAGGGGGCGCGGCTTTCTTT
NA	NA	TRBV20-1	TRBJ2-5	CSALLETQYF	TGCAGTGCATTACTAGAGACCCAGTACTTC
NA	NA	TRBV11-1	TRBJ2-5	CASSLGPGMVETQYF	TGTGCCAGCAGCTTAGGTCCCGGGATGGTTGAGACCCAGTACTTC
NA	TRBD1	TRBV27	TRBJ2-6	CASSRRDRGRSGANVLTF	TGTGCCAGCAGTCGCCGGGACAGGGGAAGATCTGGGGCCAACGTCCTGACTTTC
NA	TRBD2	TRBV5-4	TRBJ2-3	CASSSGTSGSSTDTQYF	TGTGCCAGCAGCTCCGGGACTAGCGGGAGCAGCACAGATACGCAGTATTTT
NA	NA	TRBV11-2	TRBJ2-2	CASSLISGENTGELFF	TGTGCCAGCAGCTTAATTTCAGGGGAGAACACCGGGGAGCTGTTTTTT
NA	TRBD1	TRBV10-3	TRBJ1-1	CAISAGQQEAFF	TGTGCCATCAGTGCGGGACAGCAAGAAGCTTTCTTT
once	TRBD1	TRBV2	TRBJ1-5	CASSARGLYQPQHF	TGTGCCAGCAGTGCCAGGGGGTTATATCAGCCCCAGCATTTT
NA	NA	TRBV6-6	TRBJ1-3	CASSYSMRAAGNTIYF	TGTGCCAGCAGTTACTCGATGAGGGCGGCTGGAAACACCATATATTTT
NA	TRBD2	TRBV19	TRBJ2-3	CASSIPSGSADTQYF	TGTGCCAGTAGTATCCCTAGCGGGAGTGCAGATACGCAGTATTTT
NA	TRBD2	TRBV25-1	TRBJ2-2	CASSALASGRHNTGELFF	TGTGCCAGCAGTGCCCTGGCTAGCGGGAGGCACAACACCGGGGAGCTGTTTTTT
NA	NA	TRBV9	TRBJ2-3	CASSETGVVPDTQYF	TGTGCCAGCAGTGAGACGGGGGTTGTCCCAGATACGCAGTATTTT
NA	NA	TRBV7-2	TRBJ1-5	CASSFLGGNSNQPQHF	TGTGCCAGCAGCTTCCTCGGGGGGAATAGCAATCAGCCCCAGCATTTT
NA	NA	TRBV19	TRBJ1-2	CAATKGSSNYGYTF	TGTGCAGCAACCAAGGGGTCTTCTAACTATGGCTACACCTTC
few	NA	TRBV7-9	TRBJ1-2	CASSPRGGAANGYTF	TGTGCCAGCAGCCCCCGGGGGGGGGCGGCTAATGGCTACACCTTC
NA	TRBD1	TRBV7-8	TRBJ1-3	CASSIPTGSSGNTIYF	TGTGCCAGCAGCATACCGACAGGGTCCTCTGGAAACACCATATATTTT
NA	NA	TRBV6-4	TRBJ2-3	CASSDGSGGTDTQYF	TGTGCCAGCAGTGACGGGTCCGGGGGCACAGATACGCAGTATTTT
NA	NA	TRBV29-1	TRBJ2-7	CSVEFSYEQYF	TGCAGCGTTGAATTCTCGTACGAGCAGTACTTC
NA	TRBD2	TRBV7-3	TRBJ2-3	CASSLKARGAGVSDTQYF	TGTGCCAGCAGCTTAAAAGCCCGAGGAGCGGGAGTCAGTGATACGCAGTATTTT
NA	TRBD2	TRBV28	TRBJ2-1	CASRSGLAYNEQFF	TGTGCCAGCAGAAGTGGACTAGCCTACAATGAGCAGTTCTTC
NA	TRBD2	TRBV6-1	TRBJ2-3	CASSEQAGGPDTQYF	TGTGCCAGCAGTGAGCAAGCGGGAGGGCCAGATACGCAGTATTTT
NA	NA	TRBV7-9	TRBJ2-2	CASSFWDIPWERVSGELFF	TGTGCCAGCAGCTTTTGGGACATACCATGGGAAAGGGTGTCCGGGGAGCTGTTTTTT
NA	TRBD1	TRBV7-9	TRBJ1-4	CASVGTVNEKLFF	TGTGCCAGCGTGGGGACAGTGAATGAAAAACTGTTTTTT
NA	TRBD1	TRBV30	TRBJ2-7	CAWSVGQGRGYEQYF	TGTGCCTGGAGTGTAGGACAGGGTAGGGGCTACGAGCAGTACTTC